The clone carrying this T cell receptor beta chain came up once. Germline V lookup: CDR1 KGHSH, CDR2 LQKENI. This CDR3 has 15 residues. V lost 3 bases to trimming and J lost 5 bases; unmatched junction nucleotides: 4. This sample was included in a study of PD-L1 blockade in urothelial cancer. Study-level information: The authors examined blood 3 weeks (second dose) and 6 weeks after treatment start.

This table comes from immunoSEQ multiplex PCR, and its TCRdb copy is limited to in-frame clones, with some not included. The table records 130,000 or so clones, about 81% of them present only once. Specified time point: pretreatment peripheral blood. This TCR was recovered from a man aged 50 to 59 with urothelial cancer. This sample comprised PBMCs, obtained around atezolizumab (anti-PD-L1) treatment. This rearrangement joins TRBV18 to TRBJ2-3; the match to TRBD1 covers 11 bases. CDR3 sequence (DNA): TGTGCCAGCTCACCGAAGGACAGGGGGCAAGATACGCAGTATTTT. Its protein product is CASSPKDRGQDTQYF.